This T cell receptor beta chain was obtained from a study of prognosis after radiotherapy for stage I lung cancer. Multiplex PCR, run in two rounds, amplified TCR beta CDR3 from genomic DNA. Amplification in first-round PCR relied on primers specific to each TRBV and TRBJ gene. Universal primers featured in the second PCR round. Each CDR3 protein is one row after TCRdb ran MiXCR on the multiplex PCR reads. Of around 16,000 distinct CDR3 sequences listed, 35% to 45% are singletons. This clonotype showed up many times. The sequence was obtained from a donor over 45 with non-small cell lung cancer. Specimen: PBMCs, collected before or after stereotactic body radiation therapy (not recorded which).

This CDR3 reads CAWSVPGEFYEQYF. CDR3 sequence (DNA): TGTGCCTGGAGTGTACCCGGGGAGTTCTACGAGCAGTACTTC. This chain links TRBV30 with TRBJ2-7, with D perhaps matching TRBD2 (5 bases). CDR1 GTSNPN and CDR2 SVGIG come from the germline V gene (reference sequence). The CDR3 contains 14 residues. Trimming left V 0 bases short and J 3 bases short, with 12 bases between.